What follows is one T cell receptor beta chain and its context. The assay was immunoSEQ multiplex PCR, and TCRdb's table has in-frame clones only and misses some. The profile shows under 1,100,000 clones, approximately 78% of them singletons. This record comes from a study of shared clonotypes between healthy human individuals. Sequenced: memory CD4+ T cells from PBMCs. The subset: CD45RA-negative fraction. The source is a young man in good health. Some clones in this sample may be carry-over from other donors' samples.

DNA of the CDR3: TGTGCCAGCAGCTTAGTCGCTGTCTGGGGTGTCGGCGTAAAAGAGACCCAGTACTTC. This gives the protein CASSLVAVWGVGVKETQYF. The chain links TRBV11-1 to TRBJ2-5, with no clear D. The V end was cut by 1 base, the J end by 3 bases, with 24 bases between. The germline V gene encodes CDR1 SGHAT and CDR2 FQDESV (reference sequence). The CDR3 totals 19 residues.